The 7 T cell receptor beta chains reported below all come from one sample, sequenced in a study of T cell clones after liver transplantation. Clones were read by immunoSEQ multiplex PCR, and TCRdb kept only the in-frame ones, dropping some. The sample shows around 120,000 clones, approximately 90% of them seen only once. The specimen was CD4+ T cells from blood, collected 12 months after liver transplant. These receptors all come from a human patient who received a liver transplant. Some T cells may be supplied by the graft donor.

The table lists this clone with a count of one. V gene TRBV10-3 combines with J gene TRBJ2-6; a weak D match, TRBD1 (6 bases). The V end was cut by 0 bases, the J end by 2 bases, with 14 bases between. The CDR3 spans 18 residues. CDR1 is ENHRY, CDR2 SYGVKD, per germline. The chain's CDR3 is CAISESNSGVAGANVLTF. The CDR3 DNA reads as TGTGCCATCAGTGAGTCGAATTCAGGGGTAGCTGGGGCCAACGTCCTGACTTTC.

This chain uses TRBV5-1 with TRBJ2-1; tentative D call: TRBD1 (6 bases). The CDR3 extends over 13 amino acids. CDR1 and CDR2 from the germline V gene are SGHRS and YFSETQ. The CDR3 spells CASGDRDYNEQFF. DNA for the CDR3: TGCGCGTCAGGGGACCGAGACTACAATGAGCAGTTCTTC.

V is TRBV9 and J is TRBJ2-1, with a possible D match to TRBD1 (6 bases). The CDR3 spans 14 residues. V lost 0 bases and J lost 7, with 11 bases in between. Germline CDR1 is SGDLS and CDR2 is YYNGEE. CDR3 DNA sequence: TGTGCCAGCAGCGTAGGAACAGGGCGGAATGAGCAGTTCTTC. It is translated as CASSVGTGRNEQFF.

This clone was found once. The CDR3 here is CATTPTTGYGQPQHF. The CDR3, as DNA: TGTGCCACCACGCCTACGACAGGGTATGGTCAGCCCCAGCATTTT. The V gene is TRBV15, the J gene TRBJ1-5, with TRBD1 matching 7 bases. The CDR3 loop spans 15 amino acids. V trimming: 7 bases; J trimming: 6 bases; junction bases outside the gene matches: 12. Germline assignment: CDR1 LNHNV and CDR2 YYDKDF (reference sequence).

The chain couples TRBV9 to TRBJ2-1, with 9 bases matching TRBD1. Germline V gene sequence: CDR1 SGDLS, CDR2 YYNGEE. The CDR3 is made up of 15 amino acids. The junction had 6 bases not matched to a gene; V was cut back by 4 bases and J by 4 bases. CDR3 nucleotide sequence: TGTGCCAGCAGCTGGACAGGGGAGGGTTACAATGAGCAGTTCTTC. Its translation is CASSWTGEGYNEQFF. Full variable domain (outside the CDR3, taken from reference TRBV9 and TRBJ2-1): DSGVTQTPKHLITATGQRVTLRCSPRSGDLSVYWYQQSLDQGLQFLIQYYNGEERAKGNILERFSAQQFPDLHSELNLSSLELGDSALYFCASSWTGEGYNEQFFGPGTRLTVL.

This sequence joins TRBV5-1 and TRBJ2-7; D might be TRBD2 (6 bases). Germline V CDR1 and CDR2: SGHRS, YFSETQ. The CDR3 runs 14 residues. The V end was cut by 0 bases, the J end by 2 bases, with 9 bases between. CDR3 amino acids: CASSLVAATYEQYF. DNA for the CDR3: TGCGCCAGCAGCTTGGTAGCGGCCACCTACGAGCAGTACTTC.

This clone was picked up one time. The chain is built from TRBV19 and TRBJ1-1; D is undetermined. The V end was cut by 3 bases, the J end by 1 base, with 3 bases between. The germline gives CDR1 LNHDA, CDR2 SQIVND (reference sequence). This CDR3 is built from 12 residues. CDR3 sequence: CASSIPNTEAFF. As DNA, the CDR3 is TGTGCCAGTAGTATCCCGAACACTGAAGCTTTCTTT.